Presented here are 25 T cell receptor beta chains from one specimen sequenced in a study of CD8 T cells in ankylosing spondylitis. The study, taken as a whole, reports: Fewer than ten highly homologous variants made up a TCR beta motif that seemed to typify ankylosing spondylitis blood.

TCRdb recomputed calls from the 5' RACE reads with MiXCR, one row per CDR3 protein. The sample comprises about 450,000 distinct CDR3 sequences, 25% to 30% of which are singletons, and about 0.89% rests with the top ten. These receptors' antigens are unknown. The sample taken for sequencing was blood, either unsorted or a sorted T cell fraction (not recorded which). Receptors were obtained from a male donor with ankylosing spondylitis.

The CDR3 bases are TGCAGCGTTGAAAGGACGGGGGGCGGGGAGCTGTTTTTT. Encoded protein: CSVERTGGGELFF. The V and J genes are TRBV29-1 and TRBJ2-2; 7 bases are a match to TRBD2. Losses at the gene ends were 2 bases for V and 7 bases for J; bases not matched to a gene: 4. The CDR3 length is 13 residues. Per germline, CDR1 SQVTM and CDR2 ANQGSEA.

CDR3 nucleotides: TGTGCCAGCAGTTATTCCGGGACAGGGACGCAGCCCCAGCATTTT. It is translated as CASSYSGTGTQPQHF. The V call is TRBV6-5, the J call TRBJ1-5; 9 bases fit TRBD1. Germline V gene data show CDR1 as MNHEY and CDR2 as SVGAGI. This CDR3 is built from 15 residues. Trimming at V came to 3 bases and at J to 7 bases, leaving 7 bases not matched to a gene.

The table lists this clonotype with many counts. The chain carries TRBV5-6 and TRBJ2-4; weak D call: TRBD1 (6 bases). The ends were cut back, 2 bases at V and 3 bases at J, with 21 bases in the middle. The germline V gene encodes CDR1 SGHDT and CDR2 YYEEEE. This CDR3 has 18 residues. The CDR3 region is CASSLLNREFSGKNIQYF. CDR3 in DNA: TGTGCCAGCAGCTTACTGAACAGGGAGTTCAGCGGCAAAAACATTCAGTACTTC.

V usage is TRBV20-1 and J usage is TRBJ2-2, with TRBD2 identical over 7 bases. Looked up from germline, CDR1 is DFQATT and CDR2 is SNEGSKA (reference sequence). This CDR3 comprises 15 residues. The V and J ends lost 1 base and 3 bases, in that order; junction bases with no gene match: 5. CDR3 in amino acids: CSARVGSGDTGELFF. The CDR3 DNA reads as TGCAGTGCTAGAGTGGGCAGCGGGGACACCGGGGAGCTGTTTTTT.

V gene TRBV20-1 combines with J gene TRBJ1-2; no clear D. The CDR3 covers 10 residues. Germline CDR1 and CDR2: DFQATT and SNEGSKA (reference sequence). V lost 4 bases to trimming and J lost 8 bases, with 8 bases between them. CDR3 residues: CSAIRIGYTF. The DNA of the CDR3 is TGCAGTGCTATAAGGATCGGCTACACCTTC.

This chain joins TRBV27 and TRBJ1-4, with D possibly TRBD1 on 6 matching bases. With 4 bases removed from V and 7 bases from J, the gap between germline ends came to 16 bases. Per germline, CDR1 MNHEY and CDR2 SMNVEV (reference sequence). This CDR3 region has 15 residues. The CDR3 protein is CASSSPGGRGEKLFF. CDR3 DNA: TGTGCCAGCAGTTCGCCGGGGGGCCGGGGTGAAAAACTGTTTTTT. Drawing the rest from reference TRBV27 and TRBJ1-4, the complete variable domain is EAQVTQNPRYLITVTGKKLTVTCSQNMNHEYMSWYRQDPGLGLRQIYYSMNVEVTDKGDVPEGYKVSRKEKRNFPLILESPSPNQTSLYFCASSSPGGRGEKLFFGSGTQLSVL.

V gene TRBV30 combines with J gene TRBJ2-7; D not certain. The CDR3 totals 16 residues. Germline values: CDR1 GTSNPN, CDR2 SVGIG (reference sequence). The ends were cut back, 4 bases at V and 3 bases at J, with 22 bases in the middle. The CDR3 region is CAWTPPPVEVGYEQYF. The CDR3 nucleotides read TGTGCCTGGACCCCACCCCCAGTGGAAGTGGGCTACGAGCAGTACTTC.

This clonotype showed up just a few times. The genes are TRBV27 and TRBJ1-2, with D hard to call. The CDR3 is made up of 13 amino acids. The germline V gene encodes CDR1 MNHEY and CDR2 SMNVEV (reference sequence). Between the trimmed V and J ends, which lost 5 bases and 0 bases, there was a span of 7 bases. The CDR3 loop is CASSIWANYGYTF. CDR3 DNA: TGTGCCAGCAGTATTTGGGCTAACTATGGCTACACCTTC.

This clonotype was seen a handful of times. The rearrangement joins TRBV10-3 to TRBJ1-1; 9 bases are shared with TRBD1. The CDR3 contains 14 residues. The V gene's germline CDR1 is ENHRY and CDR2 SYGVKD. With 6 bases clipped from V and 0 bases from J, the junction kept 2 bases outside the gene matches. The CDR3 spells CAISRDRVNTEAFF. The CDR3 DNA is TGTGCCATCAGCCGGGACAGGGTGAACACTGAAGCTTTCTTT.

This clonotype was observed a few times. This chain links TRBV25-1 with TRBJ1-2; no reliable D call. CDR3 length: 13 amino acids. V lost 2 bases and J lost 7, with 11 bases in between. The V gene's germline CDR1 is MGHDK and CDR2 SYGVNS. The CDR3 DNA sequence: TGTGCCAGCAGTGAACTACGGGGATTTGGCTACACCTTC. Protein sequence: CASSELRGFGYTF.

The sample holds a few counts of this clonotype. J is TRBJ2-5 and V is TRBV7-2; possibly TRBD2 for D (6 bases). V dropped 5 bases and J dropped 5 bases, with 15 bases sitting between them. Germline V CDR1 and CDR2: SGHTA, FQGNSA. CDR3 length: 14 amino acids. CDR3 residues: CASSRTSRGETQYF. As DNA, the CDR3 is TGTGCCAGCAGCCGAACTAGCCGGGGGGAGACCCAGTACTTC.

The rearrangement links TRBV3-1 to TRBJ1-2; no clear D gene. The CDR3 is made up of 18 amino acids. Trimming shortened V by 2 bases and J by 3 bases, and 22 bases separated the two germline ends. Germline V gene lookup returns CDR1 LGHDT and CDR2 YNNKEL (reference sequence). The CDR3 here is CASSQSENIGVKDYGYTF. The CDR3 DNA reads TGTGCCAGCAGCCAATCCGAAAACATCGGGGTTAAGGACTATGGCTACACCTTC.

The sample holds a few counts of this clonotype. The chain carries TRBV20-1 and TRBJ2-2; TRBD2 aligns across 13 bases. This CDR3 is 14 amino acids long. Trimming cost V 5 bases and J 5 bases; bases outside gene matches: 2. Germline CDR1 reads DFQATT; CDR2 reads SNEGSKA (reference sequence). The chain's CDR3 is CSAPGLAGTGELFF. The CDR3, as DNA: TGCAGTGCTCCGGGACTAGCGGGGACCGGGGAGCTGTTTTTT.

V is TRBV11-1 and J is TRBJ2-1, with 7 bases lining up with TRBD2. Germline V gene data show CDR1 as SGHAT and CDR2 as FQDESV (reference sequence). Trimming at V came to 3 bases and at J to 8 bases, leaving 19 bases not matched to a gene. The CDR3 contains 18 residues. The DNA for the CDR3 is TGTGCCAGCAGCTTTGAACATGGATCTAGGGCTAGCGGTCATGAGCAGTTCTTC. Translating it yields CASSFEHGSRASGHEQFF. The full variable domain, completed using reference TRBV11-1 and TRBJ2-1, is EAEVAQSPRYKITEKSQAVAFWCDPISGHATLYWYRQILGQGPELLVQFQDESVVDDSQLPKDRFSAERLKGVDSTLKIQPAELGDSAMYLCASSFEHGSRASGHEQFFGPGTRLTVL.

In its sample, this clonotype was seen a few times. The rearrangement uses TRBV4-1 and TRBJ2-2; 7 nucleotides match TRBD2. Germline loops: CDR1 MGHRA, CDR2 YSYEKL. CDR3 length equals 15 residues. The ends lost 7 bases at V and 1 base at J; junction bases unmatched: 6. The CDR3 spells CASNRGLGNTGELFF. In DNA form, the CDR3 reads TGCGCCAGCAATCGTGGACTAGGGAACACCGGGGAGCTGTTTTTT.

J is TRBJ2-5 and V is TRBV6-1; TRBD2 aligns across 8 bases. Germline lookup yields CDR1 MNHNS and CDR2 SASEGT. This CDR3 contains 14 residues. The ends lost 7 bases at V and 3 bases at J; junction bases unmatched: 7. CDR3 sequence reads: CASKNSGMEETQYF. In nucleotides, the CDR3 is TGTGCCAGCAAAAATAGCGGGATGGAAGAGACCCAGTACTTC.

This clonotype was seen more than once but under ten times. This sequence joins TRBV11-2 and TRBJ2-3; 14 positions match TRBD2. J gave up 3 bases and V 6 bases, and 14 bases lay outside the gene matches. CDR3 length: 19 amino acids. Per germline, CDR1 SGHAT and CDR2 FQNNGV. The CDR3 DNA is TGTGCCAGCAGGGTGACTAGCGGGAGGGCCCCATCTATTACAGATACGCAGTATTTT. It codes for CASRVTSGRAPSITDTQYF.

The CDR3 loop is CASSEPKGGTGGTEAFF. The CDR3 DNA reads TGTGCCAGCAGTGAGCCTAAAGGGGGGACAGGGGGCACTGAAGCTTTCTTT. The chain is built from TRBV25-1 and TRBJ1-1, with 11 positions matching TRBD1. The CDR3 extends over 17 amino acids. Losses at the gene ends were 3 bases for V and 4 bases for J; bases not matched to a gene: 10. Germline V gene sequence: CDR1 MGHDK, CDR2 SYGVNS. Based on the CDR3 plus reference TRBV25-1 and TRBJ1-1, the full variable domain is EADIYQTPRYLVIGTGKKITLECSQTMGHDKMYWYQQDPGMELHLIHYSYGVNSTEKGDLSSESTVSRIRTEHFPLTLESARPSHTSQYLCASSEPKGGTGGTEAFFGQGTRLTVV.

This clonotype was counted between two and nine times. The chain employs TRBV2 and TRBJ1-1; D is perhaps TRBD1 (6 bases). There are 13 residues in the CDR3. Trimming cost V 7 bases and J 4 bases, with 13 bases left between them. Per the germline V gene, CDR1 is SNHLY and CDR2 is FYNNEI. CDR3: CASIWGAGTEAFF. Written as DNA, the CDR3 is TGTGCCAGCATTTGGGGGGCCGGCACTGAAGCTTTCTTT.

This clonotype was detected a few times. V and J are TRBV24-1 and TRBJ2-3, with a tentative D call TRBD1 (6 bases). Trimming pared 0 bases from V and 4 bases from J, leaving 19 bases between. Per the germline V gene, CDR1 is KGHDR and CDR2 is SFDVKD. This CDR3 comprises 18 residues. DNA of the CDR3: TGTGCCACCAGTGATTTGAATTTGCAGGGGAGAGGGGCAGATACGCAGTATTTT. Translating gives CATSDLNLQGRGADTQYF.

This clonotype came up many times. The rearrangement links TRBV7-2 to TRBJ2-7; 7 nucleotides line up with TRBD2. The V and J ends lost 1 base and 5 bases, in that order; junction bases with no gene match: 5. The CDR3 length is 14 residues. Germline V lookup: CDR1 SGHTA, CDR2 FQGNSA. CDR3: CASSLDPSGNEQYF. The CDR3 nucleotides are TGTGCCAGCAGCTTAGATCCTAGCGGAAACGAGCAGTACTTC. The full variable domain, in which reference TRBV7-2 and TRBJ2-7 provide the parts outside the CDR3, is GAGVSQSPSNKVTEKGKDVELRCDPISGHTALYWYRQSLGQGLEFLIYFQGNSAPDKSGLPSDRFSAERTGGSVSTLTIQRTQQEDSAVYLCASSLDPSGNEQYFGPGTRLTVT.

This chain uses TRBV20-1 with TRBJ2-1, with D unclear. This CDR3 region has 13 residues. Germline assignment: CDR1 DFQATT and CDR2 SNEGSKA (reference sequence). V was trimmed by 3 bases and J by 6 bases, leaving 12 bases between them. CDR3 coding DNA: TGCAGTGCTAGGGTCCGGTGGGGCAATGAGCAGTTCTTC. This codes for CSARVRWGNEQFF.

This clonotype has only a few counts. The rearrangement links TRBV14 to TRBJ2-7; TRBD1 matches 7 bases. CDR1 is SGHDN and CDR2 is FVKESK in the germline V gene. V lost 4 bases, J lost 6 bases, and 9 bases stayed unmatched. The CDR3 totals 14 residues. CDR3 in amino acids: CASSPQRDSTEQYF. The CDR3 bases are TGTGCCAGCAGCCCCCAAAGGGACAGCACCGAGCAGTACTTC. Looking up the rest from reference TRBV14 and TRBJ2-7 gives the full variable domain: EAGVTQFPSHSVIEKGQTVTLRCDPISGHDNLYWYRRVMGKEIKFLLHFVKESKQDESGMPNNRFLAERTGGTYSTLKVQPAELEDSGVYFCASSPQRDSTEQYFGPGTRLTVT.

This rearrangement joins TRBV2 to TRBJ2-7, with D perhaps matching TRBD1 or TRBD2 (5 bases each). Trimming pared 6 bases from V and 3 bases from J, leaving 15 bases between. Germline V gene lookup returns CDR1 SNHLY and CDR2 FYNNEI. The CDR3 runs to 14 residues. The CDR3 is CASRRGGQIYEQYV. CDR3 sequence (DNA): TGTGCCAGCAGGAGGGGTGGACAAATCTACGAGCAGTACGTC.

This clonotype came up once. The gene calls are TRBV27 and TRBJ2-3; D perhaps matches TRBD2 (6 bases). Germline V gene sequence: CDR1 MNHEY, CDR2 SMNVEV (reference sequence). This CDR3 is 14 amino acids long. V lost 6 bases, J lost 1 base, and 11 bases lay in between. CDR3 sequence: CASREWGGTDTQYF. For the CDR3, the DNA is TGTGCCAGCAGAGAATGGGGGGGCACAGATACGCAGTATTTT.